Reported below is one T cell receptor (beta chain). Its specificity is not known. V lost 4 bases and J lost 6; bases outside the gene matches: 18. This CDR3 is built from 17 residues. CDR1 and CDR2 from the germline V gene are KGHSH and LQKENI. These data are taken from a study of identifying expanded T cells in peripheral blood. Notes on the study in general: Differentially abundant clones: 0.95 to 1.5 between replicates, 16.4 at around 14 days, 18 to 20 at four.

The data were produced by immunoSEQ multiplex PCR, yet TCRdb's version contains in-frame clones alone and is incomplete. The repertoire includes 80,000 to 90,000 clones, about 88% of them detected once, and around 2.7% sits in the top ten. Sample: blood. The V gene is TRBV18, the J gene TRBJ2-7, with 7 bases identical to TRBD2. The clonotype originates from a person aged 18-69 years in good health. For the CDR3, the DNA is TGTGCCAGCTCACGAGCACCCCTCGCGGGAGCAATTGGCGAGCAGTACTTC. Residues: CASSRAPLAGAIGEQYF.